This TCR beta chain was captured in a study of T-cell memory formation after mild COVID-19 (dated by TCRdb to the early 2020s). Study-wide context: TCR sequence clusters from the two donors were found to be largely donor specific. Two young, previously healthy adult volunteers made up the cohort, one male and one female. Longitudinal TCRalpha and TCRbeta repertoire sequencing tracked T-cell clones expanding and contracting after mild COVID-19 in a couple of donors.

The full study reports these points: Some responding clones were detected in pre-infection memory, which suggested that pre-existing cross-reactive memory T cells had joined the SARS-CoV-2 response. Only a couple of mild cases were covered by the study, and larger cohorts that include severe cases with pre-infection samples were considered necessary. Clones contracting from day 15 to 85 had balanced CD4/CD8 phenotypes, while a second wave expanding from day 15 to 37 was biased towards CD4+. SARS-CoV-2 specificity of the second-wave clones peaking on day 37 was not confirmed. Contracting CD4+ clones were located mainly in the CM and EM memory subsets, whereas CD8+ clones were found to be enriched in EMRA.

PBMCs were isolated by Ficoll-Paque density gradient centrifugation. As for this clonotype: Its antigen is currently not known. No qualities accompany the bases; no much larger clone lies one base away.

TCRdb names Illumina NovaSeq 6000 as the instrument used. Using 5'RACE with constant-segment primers, TCRalpha and TCRbeta cDNA libraries were constructed, with sample barcodes and unique molecular identifiers added in the process. Trizol reagent was used to extract RNA from every sample. Library amplification was performed in two PCR steps, and a second sample barcode and Illumina TruSeq adapters were introduced in the second step. Sequencing of the libraries was done on an Illumina NovaSeq, producing 2 x 150 bp paired-end reads. Processing in the source paper ran as follows. Demultiplexing of reads and collapsing into UMI-guided consensus sequences were performed with migec v1.2.7. With mixcr v2.1.11, UMI consensuses were aligned to TRA and TRB V and J templates and assembled into clonotypes. A clonotype was counted as expanded or contracted only if both edgeR and NoisET called the change significant, with noise models trained on biological replicates. For edgeR calls, the thresholds were a false discovery rate-adjusted p below 0.01 and a log2 fold-change of 1. As an exploratory analysis of dynamics, max-normalized trajectories of the 1000 most abundant clonotypes were examined with PCA combined with hierarchical clustering. Separately sequenced CD4+ and CD8+ repertoires were used to assign the CD4 or CD8 phenotype of responding clones. In TCRdb, the public reads were trimmed at Q25 with fastp and aligned with MiXCR, with productive beta chains retained. Every CDR3 protein is listed once, alongside the most common genes and DNA of its rows. These V and J calls are TCRdb output, not the study's own analysis. This sample is represented by hundreds of thousands of distinct CDR3 sequences; about 20% of them were singletons. The ten largest clones capture 8.4% of the sample.

Trimming costs V 6 bases and J 8 bases, and their ends lie 14 bases apart. From cysteine to phenylalanine, the CDR3 is 13 amino acids long. The entry retains the CDR3 DNA only, 39 bases that are in frame from base 1. The receptor comes from an adult woman who had mild COVID-19 (a few samples of this study predate the infection). The sample titles of this study are shuffled in the database, so cell type and time point are left out; the donor was told from shared clones. Sequenced input: PBMCs or a T cell subset sorted from them (not recorded which). The chain is made from TRBV12-3 or TRBV12-4 and TRBJ2-4; the D gene could be TRBD1 or TRBD2, each one agreeing over 5 bases. The DNA sequence is given as TGTGCCAGCAGCCGCTCCGGGACCTACATTCAGTACTTC. Translated, it reads CASSRSGTYIQYF.